These 5 T cell receptor beta chains were all obtained from the same sample, sequenced in a study of T cells after yellow fever vaccination. Each CDR3 protein is one row after TCRdb ran MiXCR on the 5' RACE reads. The sample carries 450,000 to 550,000 distinct CDR3 sequences, around a fifth recorded once. The sequencing used PBMCs, collected approximately 22 days after the first yellow fever vaccination. All receptors come from a man aged 18 to 30 who received the YFV17D yellow fever vaccine.

In this sample, this clonotype turned up a few times. The V call is TRBV25-1, the J call TRBJ2-1; 8 bases map to TRBD2. From germline, CDR1 is MGHDK and CDR2 SYGVNS. With V trimmed by 4 bases and J by 3 bases, 8 bases remained unmatched. CDR3 size: 16 residues. The CDR3 region is CASSATGTSFYNEQFF. CDR3 DNA: TGTGCCAGCAGTGCGACCGGGACTAGTTTCTACAATGAGCAGTTCTTC.

This chain connects TRBV4-1 to TRBJ2-1, with D possibly TRBD2 on 7 matching bases. The germline V gene encodes CDR1 MGHRA and CDR2 YSYEKL. There are 16 residues in the CDR3. V was trimmed by 0 bases and J by 2 bases, leaving 11 bases between them. The CDR3 bases are TGCGCCAGCAGCCAAGATCACGGGGGGCCCTACAATGAGCAGTTCTTC. Encoded protein: CASSQDHGGPYNEQFF.

This clonotype was seen more than once but under ten times. The chain combines TRBV20-1 with TRBJ2-5; D may be TRBD1 (5 bases). V was pared by 0 bases and J by 5 bases, with 16 bases between. Germline CDR1 is DFQATT and CDR2 is SNEGSKA (reference sequence). The CDR3 contains 15 residues. CDR3 DNA: TGCAGTGCTAGAGATTGGGGCAGGGCGTTTGAGACCCAGTACTTC. The encoded protein is CSARDWGRAFETQYF.

A few counts support this clonotype. This rearrangement joins TRBV24-1 to TRBJ2-5; 9 bases are shared with TRBD2. CDR3 length: 15 residues. With 5 bases clipped from V and 3 bases from J, the junction kept 6 bases outside the gene matches. Germline CDR1 KGHDR, CDR2 SFDVKD. The CDR3: CATSGQERGEETQYF. The CDR3 DNA reads as TGTGCCACCAGTGGCCAGGAGCGGGGGGAAGAGACCCAGTACTTC.

The chain links TRBV2 to TRBJ2-3; possible D gene TRBD1, 6 bases. CDR1 is SNHLY and CDR2 is FYNNEI in the germline V gene. The CDR3 runs to 16 residues. Trimming removed 2 bases from V and 2 bases from J, with 14 bases in between. The DNA of the CDR3 is TGTGCCAGCAGTGAACTTCGGACAGCAAACACAGATACGCAGTATTTT. The encoded protein is CASSELRTANTDTQYF.